This TCR beta chain is from a study of T cells in Graves' hyperthyroidism and ophthalmopathy (dated by TCRdb to about 2019). General notes on the study: Peripheral blood samples were taken at initial diagnosis, before any treatment was given. The paper reports TCR Vbeta CDR3 sequencing of roughly 140 peripheral blood samples: approximately 43 ophthalmopathy, around 80 hyperthyroidism and approximately 17 progressor patients. For training and testing, the 95 to 100 patients in the discovery cohort were randomly divided in a 7:3 ratio. An independent validation cohort of around 19 hyperthyroidism patients and 17 patients who later progressed to ophthalmopathy tested prospective prediction of ophthalmopathy. Once sampling was done, hyperthyroidism patients were given methimazole at a starting dose of 30 mg daily, whereas ophthalmopathy patients were given high-dose intravenous methylprednisolone. To identify TCR V-J signatures that set the groups apart, the researchers used a discovery cohort of 100 patients, made up of 43 with Graves' ophthalmopathy and some 56 with stable Graves' hyperthyroidism. In addition, the study compared T-cell repertoires in thyroid tissue and in blood from a handful of Graves' hyperthyroidism patients. Broad study findings and their caveats: Most expanded thyroid clonotypes (frequency above 0.001) were also detected in blood, a finding suggesting that blood repertoires may reflect thyroid immune responses. During validation, the model predicted progression to ophthalmopathy a median of approximately 6 months ahead of onset, with 60% to 71% sensitivity and around 73% specificity. No statistical method was used to set the sample size in advance, and investigators knew the group allocation. A model built on a 13 V-J signature distinguished ophthalmopathy from stable hyperthyroidism, reaching around 90% sensitivity and around 81% specificity in cross-validation and 80%/75% in testing.

TCR beta CDR3 regions were amplified from RNA transcripts. For the first round of RT-PCR on the TCR CDR3, the HTBI primer set was used together with the Qiagen OneStep RT-PCR kit. A second multiplex PCR round built the libraries, followed by size selection and purification. Libraries were sequenced paired-end with 100 bp reads on an Illumina HiSeq2000. Processing in the source paper ran as follows. SOAPnuke was used to process the raw data, throwing out any read that contained adapters or uncalled bases, had a mean Phred below 15, or lacked an exact constant-primer or identifier match. High-quality paired reads were merged with COPE v1.2.5, and unique nucleotide sequences were defined as clonotypes. Clonotypes were aligned to IMGT TRBV, TRBD and TRBJ reference segments using MiTCR v1.1. The analysis was restricted to V-J combinations with a frequency above 0.0001, which together covered around 99% of the repertoires. The TCS score was defined as the ratio of F50 (clonal expansion) to E x V (chaos), calculated using BLOSUM62-based TCRdist between CDR3 peptides within each V-J. Welch's t-statistics and random forest reduced roughly 500 V-J features to 13, which were used in a naive Bayes classifier (R e1071). TCRdb reworked the public reads: Q25 trimming with fastp, MiXCR clone assembly, productive beta chains retained. Identical CDR3 proteins give one entry, which carries the most common genes and DNA. What appears here as the V and J calls and clone size reflects TCRdb's work, not the paper's. The sample data list fewer than 750,000 distinct CDR3 sequences, and around 15% of these were observed just once. The ten largest clones capture about 12% of the sample.

CDR1 KGHSH and CDR2 LQKENI are derived from the germline V gene. Unmatched junction bases come to 0, with V trimmed by 0 bases and J by 3 bases. There are 14 amino acids in the CDR3, from cysteine to phenylalanine inclusive. Of all the DNA, just the CDR3 is kept, 42 bases in frame from base 1. Moderately to severely active disease, a Clinical Activity Score of at least 3, a NOSPECS grade of at least 4, and a duration under 3 months were present in ophthalmopathy patients. Exclusion was applied to patients with uncontrolled infections, other autoimmune diseases, pregnancy or lactation. Diagnoses relied on clinical symptoms, serum thyroxine and TRAb, thyroid ultrasound and orbital computed tomography. PBMCs were isolated from about 10 ml of fresh peripheral blood by Ficoll-Paque density gradient centrifugation. Total RNA was extracted with Trizol reagent, and quality was checked on an Agilent 2100 Bioanalyzer.

Regarding this clonotype: The antigen this receptor binds is unknown. The input lacks base qualities; no much larger clone sits a single base away.

The chain employs TRBV18 and TRBJ1-2, with TRBD1 matching 8 junction bases. The sample comprised blood. This clonotype originated in a woman in her 50s with Graves' ophthalmopathy. The sequenced DNA: TGTGCCAGCTCACCACCGGGACAGGACTATGGCTACACCTTC. The encoded protein is CASSPPGQDYGYTF.